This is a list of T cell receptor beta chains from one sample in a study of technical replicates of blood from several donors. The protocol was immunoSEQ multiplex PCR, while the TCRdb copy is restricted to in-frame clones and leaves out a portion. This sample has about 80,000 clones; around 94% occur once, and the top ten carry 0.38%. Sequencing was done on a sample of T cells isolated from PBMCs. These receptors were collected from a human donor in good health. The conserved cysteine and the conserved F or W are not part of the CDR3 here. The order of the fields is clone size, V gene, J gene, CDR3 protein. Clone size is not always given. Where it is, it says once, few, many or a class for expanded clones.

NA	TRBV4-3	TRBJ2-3	ASSQEVDLTRRTDTQY
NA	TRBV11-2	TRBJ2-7	ASSSLSYEQY
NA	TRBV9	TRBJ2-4	ASSSTPIDSIGAKNIQY
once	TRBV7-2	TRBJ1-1	ASSLTVMNTEAF
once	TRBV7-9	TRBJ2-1	ASSLEGSYNEQF
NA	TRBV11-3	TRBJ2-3	ASSTGLAGEGDTQY
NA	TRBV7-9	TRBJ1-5	ASSLDSGGGQPQH
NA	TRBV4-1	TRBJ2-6	ASSNSAGSGANVLT
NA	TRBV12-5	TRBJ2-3	ASGSPQGYSTDTQY
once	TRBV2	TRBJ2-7	ASSITQDRASEQY
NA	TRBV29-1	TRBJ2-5	SVDWGGRETQY
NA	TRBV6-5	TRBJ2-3	ASSRSSPLTDTQY
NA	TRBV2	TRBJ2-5	ASSENRGLVQETQY
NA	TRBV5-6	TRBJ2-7	ASSLFDRGLREQY
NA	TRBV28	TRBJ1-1	ASVLGLHTEAF
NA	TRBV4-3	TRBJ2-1	ASSQGYRTLAGAYNEQF
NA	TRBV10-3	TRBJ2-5	AISDRREGQETQY
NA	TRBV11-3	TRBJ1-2	ASSAWTGSYT
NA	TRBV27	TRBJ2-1	ASSLESSSYNEQF
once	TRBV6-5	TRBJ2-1	ASSWGTSFSNEQF
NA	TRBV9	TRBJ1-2	ASSVDGSTIYGYT
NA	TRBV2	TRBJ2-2	ASAGSGPTGELF
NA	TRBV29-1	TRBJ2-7	SVRRDRDYEQY
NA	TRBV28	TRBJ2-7	ASSLGLAGETYEQY
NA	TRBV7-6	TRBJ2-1	ASSIRGEQF
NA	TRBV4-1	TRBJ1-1	ASSHSDRVNTEAF
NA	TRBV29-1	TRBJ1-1	SVPTGGPAEAF
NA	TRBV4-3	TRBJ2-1	ASSQTENHNEQF
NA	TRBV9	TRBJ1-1	ASSVEPGGVPRGTEAF
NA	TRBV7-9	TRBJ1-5	ASSLDLMDQPQH
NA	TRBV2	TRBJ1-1	ASSEIGGFRDTEAF